This T cell receptor beta chain derives from a study of regulatory T cells in long-lasting Graves disease. Study-wide results and caveats: Persistent patients shared more public clonotypes (over 2,500) than new patients (about 930).

Noted time point: persistent/refractory GD, antithyroid drugs over 5 years with positive TRAb. The TCR library used RNA extracted from PBMCs. American Thyroid Association guidelines defined Graves' disease diagnosis. Of note for this clonotype: The antigen remains unidentified.

Trimming took off 4 bases at V and 2 bases at J, with 12 bases between the two ends. CDR3 length equals 13 residues. CDR1 and CDR2 from the germline V gene are SQVTM and ANQGSEA. To make TCR beta libraries, researchers used iRepertoire HTBI primers and Arm-PCR of CDR3 regions. Via MiXCR, TCRdb re-called the multiplex PCR reads, giving one row per CDR3 protein. The sample yields hundreds of thousands of distinct CDR3 sequences, roughly 20% seen once. This specimen was peripheral blood mononuclear cells (PBMCs), taken when the disease was refractory, from a patient treated with antithyroid drugs. V usage is TRBV29-1 and J usage is TRBJ2-7, with D perhaps TRBD1 or TRBD2 (5 bases each). This clonotype was sampled from a female donor with Graves disease. The CDR3 region has the DNA TGCAGCGTTGGGGAGAGGGGACCCTACGAGCAGTACTTC. Translating gives CSVGERGPYEQYF.